The text below deals with one TCR beta chain. Its target is not known. Germline CDR1 MNHNY, CDR2 SVGAGI (reference sequence). The length of the CDR3 is 11 residues. Trimming cost V 5 bases and J 6 bases, with 7 bases left between them. Produced via immunoSEQ multiplex PCR; TCRdb's table is partial and in-frame only. The sample holds about 270,000 clones, around 93% seen once. The sample originates from a study of T cell responses to AZD1222 COVID-19 vaccine. Study-wide results and caveats: Two AZD1222 administrations were followed by greater Spike-specific TCR breadth and depth. Spike-wide coverage was observed for vaccine-associated CD4 TCRs, with dominant responses at 160-218 and 743-854.

The receptor was isolated from an adult who received the AZD1222 COVID-19 vaccine. Material: peripheral blood, obtained 28 days after the second AZD1222 dose. The chain has TRBV6-6 and TRBJ1-1; D gene ambiguous. The chain's CDR3 is CASSPNPEAFF. The CDR3 DNA reads TGTGCCAGCAGTCCCAATCCTGAAGCTTTCTTT.